This T cell receptor (beta chain) was identified during a study of metastatic and nonmetastatic thyroid tumors. MiXCR was used by TCRdb to re-call the PCR reads. The sample has approximately 7,100 clones, 32% seen once. This clone was seen a few times. The junction differs from germline at one of its ends, possibly a read error. Other nucleotide sequences in the sample specify the same CDR3. Thyroid surgery took place with no prior treatment in any patient. The CDR3 consists of 15 residues. The origin of this receptor is a female donor with papillary thyroid cancer or a benign thyroid nodule (not recorded which). Some clones in this sample may be carry-over from other donors' samples. The V call is TRBV12-3 or TRBV12-4, the J call TRBJ2-3, with TRBD2 as a possible D gene (5 bases). The sequenced material came from tumor tissue. CDR3 DNA: TGTGCCAGCAGTTTAGGCATCTCTAGCACAGATACTCAGTATTTT. Amino acids: CASSLGISSTDTQYF.